The 18 T cell receptor beta chains below all came from one sample that was sequenced in a study of control samples from healthy donors and cancer patients. The data were produced by immunoSEQ multiplex PCR, yet TCRdb's version contains in-frame clones alone and is incomplete. Of over 150,000 clones in the sample, approximately 94% were seen once. Sequences were obtained from blood. The receptor source for this set is a woman younger than 30 in good health.

This sequence joins TRBV19 and TRBJ1-1; possible D gene TRBD1, 5 bases. V was cut by 3 bases and J by 8 bases, with 10 bases left in between. CDR3 length: 12 amino acids. In germline, CDR1 is LNHDA, CDR2 SQIVND (reference sequence). CDR3 sequence reads: CASSIGAFEAFF. CDR3 in DNA: TGTGCCAGTAGTATTGGGGCGTTCGAAGCTTTCTTT.

The V call is TRBV4-1, the J call TRBJ1-2, with unresolved D. CDR1 and CDR2 from the germline V gene are MGHRA and YSYEKL. This CDR3 region has 12 residues. V lost 0 bases to trimming and J lost 4 bases, with 3 bases between them. The CDR3, as DNA: TGCGCCAGCAGCCAAGAGGCCTATGGCTACACCTTC. As protein: CASSQEAYGYTF.

The gene calls are TRBV11-2 and TRBJ2-7; D remains ambiguous. There are 12 residues in the CDR3. The ends were cut back, 0 bases at V and 9 bases at J, with 9 bases in the middle. Germline V gene lookup returns CDR1 SGHAT and CDR2 FQNNGV. CDR3 in DNA: TGTGCCAGCAGCTTAGATCTCACGGGGCAGTACTTC. This encodes CASSLDLTGQYF.

The V gene is TRBV18, the J gene TRBJ1-1; tentative D call: TRBD1 (5 bases). Trimming pared 4 bases from V and 4 bases from J, leaving 13 bases between. Germline V CDR1 and CDR2: KGHSH, LQKENI. The CDR3 contains 14 residues. This CDR3 is CASSRIPGSTEAFF. The CDR3 DNA reads TGTGCCAGCTCACGTATTCCAGGGTCCACTGAAGCTTTCTTT.

This sequence joins TRBV18 and TRBJ1-1; D is uncertain. In germline, CDR1 is KGHSH, CDR2 LQKENI. This CDR3 has 13 residues. Trimming left V 4 bases short and J 1 base short, with 7 bases between. CDR3 nucleotides: TGTGCCAGCTCACGAGTGAGGAACACTGAAGCTTTCTTT. Translated: CASSRVRNTEAFF.

The chain employs TRBV25-1 and TRBJ1-1; D might be TRBD1 (6 bases). The V and J ends lost 8 bases and 4 bases respectively, with 14 bases between them. This CDR3 spans 13 amino acids. CDR1 and CDR2 from the germline V gene are MGHDK and SYGVNS. The CDR3 region has the DNA TGTGCCAGCTCCGGTCAGGGGAGCACTGAAGCTTTCTTT. Protein: CASSGQGSTEAFF.

The chain employs TRBV11-2 and TRBJ2-1, with a tentative D call TRBD1 (6 bases). The CDR3 covers 13 residues. Germline CDR1 and CDR2: SGHAT and FQNNGV. V dropped 2 bases and J dropped 7 bases, with 9 bases sitting between them. CDR3 sequence reads: CASSLNTGNEQFF. For the CDR3, the DNA is TGTGCCAGCAGCTTAAACACAGGGAATGAGCAGTTCTTC.

This clone was seen just once. The V call is TRBV6-1, the J call TRBJ2-3, with D maybe TRBD1 (6 bases). This CDR3 region has 15 residues. The V gene's germline CDR1 is MNHNS and CDR2 SASEGT. Trimming shortened V by 1 base and J by 0 bases, and 8 bases separated the two germline ends. The CDR3 loop is CASSEVGGSTDTQYF. The CDR3 nucleotides are TGTGCCAGCAGTGAAGTAGGGGGAAGCACAGATACGCAGTATTTT.

The rearrangement joins TRBV6-4 to TRBJ2-2; 9 nucleotides align to TRBD2. The CDR3 spans 16 residues. Trimming removed 8 bases from V and 5 bases from J; junction bases left unmatched: 12. Germline-derived CDR1 and CDR2 are MRHNA and SNTAGT. The CDR3 reads CASSPGLAGRTGELFF. CDR3 DNA: TGTGCCAGCTCCCCAGGGCTAGCGGGACGAACCGGGGAGCTGTTTTTT.

The V and J genes are TRBV28 and TRBJ1-1; 10 nucleotides align to TRBD1. The length of the CDR3 is 15 residues. The germline V gene has CDR1 MDHEN and CDR2 SYDVKM. The ends lost 7 bases at V and 3 bases at J; junction bases unmatched: 8. In DNA, the CDR3 is TGTGCCAGCACGCGGGACAGGGGAGGGTACACTGAAGCTTTCTTT. It codes for CASTRDRGGYTEAFF.

J is TRBJ2-3 and V is TRBV4-1, with D unclear. CDR1 and CDR2 from the germline V gene are MGHRA and YSYEKL. Trimming stripped 2 bases from V and 4 bases from J, with 10 bases between. The CDR3 contains 14 residues. This CDR3 reads CASSQTLTPDTQYF. CDR3 DNA: TGCGCCAGCAGCCAAACCCTTACTCCAGATACGCAGTATTTT.

This chain links TRBV7-3 with TRBJ2-2, with D possibly called TRBD1 or TRBD2 (5 bases each). In germline, CDR1 is SGHTA, CDR2 FQGTGA. This CDR3 has 16 residues. Trimming took off 4 bases at V and 0 bases at J, with 12 bases between the two ends. As DNA, the CDR3 is TGTGCCAGCAGCTCTACGGGGCGCTCGAACACCGGGGAGCTGTTTTTT. It codes for CASSSTGRSNTGELFF.

The CDR3 DNA is TGTGCCAGCAGCAAATTGGAGGGGGTCTACCAGCCCCAGCATTTT. Encoded protein: CASSKLEGVYQPQHF. This chain uses TRBV21-1 with TRBJ1-5. TRBV21-1 is noted as a pseudogene. The CDR3 runs to 15 residues.

The chain joins TRBV4-2 to TRBJ1-2; D is perhaps TRBD1 (5 bases). The length of the CDR3 is 13 residues. Trimming pared 1 base from V and 10 bases from J, leaving 13 bases between. Germline V gene data show CDR1 as LGHNA and CDR2 as YNFKEQ. CDR3 protein: CASSQGQGLAYTF. Written as DNA, the CDR3 is TGTGCCAGCAGCCAAGGGCAGGGATTGGCCTACACCTTC.

The chain recombines TRBV6-2 or TRBV6-3 with TRBJ2-3; no clear D gene. V lost 2 bases and J lost 4, with 10 bases in between. Germline loops: CDR1 MNHEY, CDR2 SVGEGT. This CDR3 region has 14 residues. The CDR3 loop is CASSYTHGSDTQYF. The CDR3 DNA reads TGTGCCAGCAGTTACACCCATGGCTCAGATACGCAGTATTTT.

This CDR3 is CASRSIGDTGLNTF. The CDR3 DNA follows: TGCGCCAGCCGCTCTATCGGTGACACAGGGTTAAACACCTTC. This chain connects TRBV5-1 to TRBJ1-2; tentatively, D is TRBD1 (6 bases). The CDR3 loop spans 14 amino acids. The ends were cut back, 7 bases at V and 12 bases at J, with 25 bases in the middle. Germline lookup yields CDR1 SGHRS and CDR2 YFSETQ. The full variable domain, with the rest looked up from reference TRBV5-1 and TRBJ1-2, is KAGVTQTPRYLIKTRGQQVTLSCSPISGHRSVSWYQQTPGQGLQFLFEYFSETQRNKGNFPGRFSGRQFSNSRSEMNVSTLELGDSALYLCASRSIGDTGLNTFGSGTRLTVV.

V and J are TRBV6-5 and TRBJ1-3; D is uncertain. CDR3 length: 15 amino acids. V lost 8 bases and J 0 bases, leaving 14 bases between the germline ends. Germline V CDR1 and CDR2: MNHEY, SVGAGI. CDR3 DNA sequence: TGTGCCAGCGGGCGGGAGTCGAGCTCTGGAAACACCATATATTTT. The encoded protein is CASGRESSSGNTIYF.

The CDR3 DNA follows: TGTGCCAGCAGCCTCAGTAAGGGGACCCATACGCAGTATTTT. It translates to CASSLSKGTHTQYF. V usage is TRBV4-2 and J usage is TRBJ2-3, with D perhaps assigned TRBD1 or TRBD2 (5 bases each). V was cut by 4 bases and J by 7 bases, with 15 bases left in between. The germline V gene encodes CDR1 LGHNA and CDR2 YNFKEQ. This CDR3 comprises 14 residues.